These 5 T cell receptor beta chains were sequenced from one sample in a study of blood T cell repertoires in COVID-19. Data came from immunoSEQ multiplex PCR; TCRdb stores just in-frame clones and leaves some out. This sample has roughly 79,000 clones; roughly 89% occur once, and the top ten carry 3.5% to 4%. The sequencing sample was made of peripheral blood. Every receptor here comes from a man aged 45-60 years with acute or convalescent COVID-19.

The chain uses TRBV28 and TRBJ2-7, with 7 bases fitting TRBD2. The CDR3 runs to 13 residues. Trimming cost V 5 bases and J 6 bases; bases outside gene matches: 7. In germline, CDR1 is MDHEN, CDR2 SYDVKM. CDR3: CASSHPGGREQYF. The CDR3 DNA reads as TGTGCCAGCAGTCATCCGGGAGGCCGCGAGCAGTACTTC.

V gene TRBV5-1 combines with J gene TRBJ1-1; TRBD1 is a possible D gene (5 bases). The CDR3 sequence is 12 residues long. V was cut by 2 bases and J by 9 bases, with 11 bases left in between. In germline, CDR1 is SGHRS, CDR2 YFSETQ. This chain's CDR3 is CASSFGREKAFF. In DNA form, the CDR3 reads TGCGCCAGCAGCTTTGGCAGGGAAAAAGCTTTCTTT. Combining the CDR3 with reference TRBV5-1 and TRBJ1-1 gives the whole variable domain KAGVTQTPRYLIKTRGQQVTLSCSPISGHRSVSWYQQTPGQGLQFLFEYFSETQRNKGNFPGRFSGRQFSNSRSEMNVSTLELGDSALYLCASSFGREKAFFGQGTRLTVV.

This clone was seen a few times. The chain links TRBV4-1 to TRBJ1-1; 7 nucleotides align to TRBD1. Losses at the gene ends were 0 bases for V and 6 bases for J; bases not matched to a gene: 16. The CDR3 loop spans 18 amino acids. Germline CDR1 reads MGHRA; CDR2 reads YSYEKL. This chain's CDR3 is CASSQDIPTRTGIPEAFF. DNA for the CDR3: TGCGCCAGCAGCCAAGATATCCCCACCAGGACAGGAATCCCTGAAGCTTTCTTT.

The rearrangement uses TRBV18 and TRBJ1-6; a weak D match, TRBD1 (6 bases). The V and J ends lost 4 bases and 3 bases respectively, with 10 bases between them. From germline, CDR1 is KGHSH and CDR2 LQKENI. This CDR3 comprises 15 residues. This chain's CDR3 is CASSQTGNYNSPLHF. The CDR3 DNA is TGTGCCAGCTCACAGACAGGAAACTATAATTCACCCCTCCACTTT. Supplemented by reference TRBV18 and TRBJ1-6, the full variable domain reads NAGVMQNPRHLVRRRGQEARLRCSPMKGHSHVYWYRQLPEEGLKFMVYLQKENIIDESGMPKERFSAEFPKEGPSILRIQQVVRGDSAAYFCASSQTGNYNSPLHFGNGTRLTVT.

The table lists this clone with a count of one. The chain employs TRBV6-5 and TRBJ2-7; 8 bases agree with TRBD1. CDR1 MNHEY and CDR2 SVGAGI come from the germline V gene. V lost 2 bases, J lost 6 bases, and 6 bases stayed unmatched. The CDR3 covers 14 residues. The CDR3, as DNA: TGTGCCAGCAGTTACGGCAGGGGGCCCCTCGAGCAGTACTTC. This translates into CASSYGRGPLEQYF.